Described below is a single T cell receptor beta chain sequence and its context. The data derive from a study of blood T cell repertoires in COVID-19. V was pared by 5 bases and J by 8 bases, with 16 bases between. This CDR3 comprises 14 residues. Germline-derived CDR1 and CDR2 are SGHTA and FQGTGA. This table comes from immunoSEQ multiplex PCR, and its TCRdb copy is limited to in-frame clones, with some not included. The table lists a few hundred thousand clones, roughly 83% of them singletons, with approximately 13% in the top ten. The chain recombines TRBV7-3 with TRBJ2-1; D gene uncertain. Sequenced: peripheral blood. The clonotype was recovered from an elderly man with acute or convalescent COVID-19. The CDR3 here is CASSPHPLGYEQFF. CDR3 nucleotides: TGTGCCAGCAGCCCTCACCCGCTGGGCTATGAGCAGTTCTTC.